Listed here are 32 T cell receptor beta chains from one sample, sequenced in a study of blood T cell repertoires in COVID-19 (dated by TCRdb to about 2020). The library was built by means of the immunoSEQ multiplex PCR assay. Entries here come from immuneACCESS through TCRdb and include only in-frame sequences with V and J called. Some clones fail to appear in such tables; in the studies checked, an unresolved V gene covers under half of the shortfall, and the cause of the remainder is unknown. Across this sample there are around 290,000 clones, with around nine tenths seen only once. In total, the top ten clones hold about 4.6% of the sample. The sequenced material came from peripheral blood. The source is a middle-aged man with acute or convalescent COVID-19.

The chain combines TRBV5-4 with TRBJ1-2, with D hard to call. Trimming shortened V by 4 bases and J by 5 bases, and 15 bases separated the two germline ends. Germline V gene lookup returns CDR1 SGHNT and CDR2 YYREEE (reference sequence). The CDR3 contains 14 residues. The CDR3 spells CASSQDSSGYGYTF. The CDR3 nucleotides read TGTGCCAGCAGCCAGGACTCCTCTGGGTATGGCTACACCTTC.

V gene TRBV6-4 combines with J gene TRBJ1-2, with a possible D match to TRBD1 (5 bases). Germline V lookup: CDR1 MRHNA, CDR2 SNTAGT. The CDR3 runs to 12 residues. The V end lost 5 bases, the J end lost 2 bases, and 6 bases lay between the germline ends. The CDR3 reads CASSSGNYGYTF. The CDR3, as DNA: TGTGCCAGCAGTTCAGGGAACTATGGCTACACCTTC.

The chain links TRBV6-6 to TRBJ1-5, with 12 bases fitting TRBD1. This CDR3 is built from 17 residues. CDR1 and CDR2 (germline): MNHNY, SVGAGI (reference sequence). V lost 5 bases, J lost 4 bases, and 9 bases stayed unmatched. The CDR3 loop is CASSLHRDRGRNQPQHF. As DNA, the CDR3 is TGTGCCAGCAGTCTACACCGGGACAGGGGGCGGAATCAGCCCCAGCATTTT.

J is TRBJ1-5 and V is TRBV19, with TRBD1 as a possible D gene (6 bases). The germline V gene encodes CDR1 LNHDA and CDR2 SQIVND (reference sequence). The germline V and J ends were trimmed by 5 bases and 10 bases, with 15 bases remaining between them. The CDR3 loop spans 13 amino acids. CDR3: CASSGTGNRPQHF. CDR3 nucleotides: TGTGCCAGTAGTGGTACAGGGAATCGACCCCAGCATTTT.

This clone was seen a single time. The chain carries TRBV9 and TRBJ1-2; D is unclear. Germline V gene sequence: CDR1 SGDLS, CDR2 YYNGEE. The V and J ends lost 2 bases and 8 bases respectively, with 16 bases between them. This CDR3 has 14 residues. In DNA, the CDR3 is TGTGCCAGCAGCGTCCTAGGCCTCCCGATGGGCTACACCTTC. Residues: CASSVLGLPMGYTF.

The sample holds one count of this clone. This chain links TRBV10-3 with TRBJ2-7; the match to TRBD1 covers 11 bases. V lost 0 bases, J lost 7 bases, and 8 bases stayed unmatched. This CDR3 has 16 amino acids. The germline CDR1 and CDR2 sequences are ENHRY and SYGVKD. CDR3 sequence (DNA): TGTGCCATCAGTGAGTCGTGGGGACAGGGGGTCAAAGAGCAGTACTTC. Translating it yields CAISESWGQGVKEQYF.

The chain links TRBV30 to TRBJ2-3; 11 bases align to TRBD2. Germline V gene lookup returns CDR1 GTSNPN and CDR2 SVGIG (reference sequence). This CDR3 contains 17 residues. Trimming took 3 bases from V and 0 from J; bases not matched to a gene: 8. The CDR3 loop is CAWSPGTSGHSTDTQYF. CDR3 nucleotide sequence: TGTGCCTGGAGCCCCGGGACTAGCGGACATAGCACAGATACGCAGTATTTT.

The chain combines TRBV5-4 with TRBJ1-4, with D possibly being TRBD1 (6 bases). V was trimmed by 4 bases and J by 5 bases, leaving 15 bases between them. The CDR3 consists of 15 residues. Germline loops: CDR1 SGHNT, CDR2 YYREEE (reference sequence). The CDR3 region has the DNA TGTGCCAGCAGCGTCGGGGGGGGCCGAAATGAAAAACTGTTTTTT. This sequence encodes CASSVGGGRNEKLFF.

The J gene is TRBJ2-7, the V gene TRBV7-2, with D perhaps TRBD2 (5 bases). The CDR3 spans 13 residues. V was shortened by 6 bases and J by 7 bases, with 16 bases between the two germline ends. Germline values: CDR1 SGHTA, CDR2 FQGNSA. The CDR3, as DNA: TGTGCCAGCAGTTTCGCAGACTACTTAGAGCAGTACTTC. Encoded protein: CASSFADYLEQYF.

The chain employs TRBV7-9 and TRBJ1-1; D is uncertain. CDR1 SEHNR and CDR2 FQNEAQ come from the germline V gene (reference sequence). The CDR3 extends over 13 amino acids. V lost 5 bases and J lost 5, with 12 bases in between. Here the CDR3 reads CASSDIVLTEAFF. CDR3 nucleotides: TGTGCCAGCAGCGACATAGTTTTGACTGAAGCTTTCTTT.

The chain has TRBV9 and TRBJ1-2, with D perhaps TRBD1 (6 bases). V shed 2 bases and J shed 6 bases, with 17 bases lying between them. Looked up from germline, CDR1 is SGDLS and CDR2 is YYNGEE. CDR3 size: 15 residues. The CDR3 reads CASSVDRSGADGYTF. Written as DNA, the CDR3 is TGTGCCAGCAGCGTGGACAGAAGTGGGGCCGATGGCTACACCTTC.

The CDR3 nucleotides are TGTGCCAGCACTCTCACCAGGGGGACTGAAGCTTTCTTT. Amino acid sequence: CASTLTRGTEAFF. This rearrangement joins TRBV6-5 to TRBJ1-1, with 7 bases aligning to TRBD1. The CDR3 consists of 13 residues. CDR1 is MNHEY and CDR2 is SVGAGI in the germline V gene. With V trimmed by 7 bases and J by 5 bases, 7 bases remained unmatched.

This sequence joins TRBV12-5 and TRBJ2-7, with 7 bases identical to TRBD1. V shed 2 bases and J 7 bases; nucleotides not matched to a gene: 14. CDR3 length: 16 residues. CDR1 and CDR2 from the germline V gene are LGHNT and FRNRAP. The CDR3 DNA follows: TGTGCTAGTGGTTTGATCCTGGGACAGAAGTACTTGGAGCAGTACTTC. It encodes CASGLILGQKYLEQYF.

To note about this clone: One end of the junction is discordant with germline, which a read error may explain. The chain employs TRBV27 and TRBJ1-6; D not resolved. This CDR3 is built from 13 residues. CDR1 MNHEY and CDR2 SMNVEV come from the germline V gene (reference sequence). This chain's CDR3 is CASSLSYSSPLHF. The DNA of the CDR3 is TGTGCCAGCAGTTTGTCCTATAGTTCACCCCTCCACTTT.

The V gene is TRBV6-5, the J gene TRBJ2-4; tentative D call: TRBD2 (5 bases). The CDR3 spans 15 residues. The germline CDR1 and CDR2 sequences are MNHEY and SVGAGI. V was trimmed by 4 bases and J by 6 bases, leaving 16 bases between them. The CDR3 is CASSWGGYEGNIQYF. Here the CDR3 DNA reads TGTGCCAGCAGTTGGGGTGGATATGAGGGAAACATTCAGTACTTC.

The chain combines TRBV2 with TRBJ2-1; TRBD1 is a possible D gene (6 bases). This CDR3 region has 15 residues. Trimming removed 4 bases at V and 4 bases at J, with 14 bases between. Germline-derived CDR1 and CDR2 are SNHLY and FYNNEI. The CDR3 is CASSVRGRGYNEQFF. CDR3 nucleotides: TGTGCCAGCAGTGTCAGGGGTAGGGGTTACAATGAGCAGTTCTTC. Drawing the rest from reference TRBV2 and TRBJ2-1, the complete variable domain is EPEVTQTPSHQVTQMGQEVILRCVPISNHLYFYWYRQILGQKVEFLVSFYNNEISEKSEIFDDQFSVERPDGSNFTLKIRSTKLEDSAMYFCASSVRGRGYNEQFFGPGTRLTVL.

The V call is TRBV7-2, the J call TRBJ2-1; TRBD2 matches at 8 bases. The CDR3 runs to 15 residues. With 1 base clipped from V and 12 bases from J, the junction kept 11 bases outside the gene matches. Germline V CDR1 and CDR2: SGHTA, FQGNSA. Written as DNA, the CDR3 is TGTGCCAGCAGCTTAGACCGGGGGGGCTTATTTGGGCAGTTCTTC. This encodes CASSLDRGGLFGQFF. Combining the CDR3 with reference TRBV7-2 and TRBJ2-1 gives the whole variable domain GAGVSQSPSNKVTEKGKDVELRCDPISGHTALYWYRQSLGQGLEFLIYFQGNSAPDKSGLPSDRFSAERTGGSVSTLTIQRTQQEDSAVYLCASSLDRGGLFGQFFGPGTRLTVL.

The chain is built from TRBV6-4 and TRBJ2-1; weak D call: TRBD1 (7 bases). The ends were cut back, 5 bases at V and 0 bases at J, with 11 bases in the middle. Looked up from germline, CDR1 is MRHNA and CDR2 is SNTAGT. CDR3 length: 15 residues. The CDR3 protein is CASSPQGGSYNEQFF. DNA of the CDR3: TGTGCCAGCAGTCCCCAGGGGGGCTCCTACAATGAGCAGTTCTTC.

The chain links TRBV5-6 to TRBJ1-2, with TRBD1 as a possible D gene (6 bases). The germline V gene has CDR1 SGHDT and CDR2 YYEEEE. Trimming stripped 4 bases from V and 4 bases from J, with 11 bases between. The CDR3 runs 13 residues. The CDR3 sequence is CASSMGRGYGYTF. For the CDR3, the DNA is TGTGCCAGCAGCATGGGCAGGGGCTATGGCTACACCTTC.

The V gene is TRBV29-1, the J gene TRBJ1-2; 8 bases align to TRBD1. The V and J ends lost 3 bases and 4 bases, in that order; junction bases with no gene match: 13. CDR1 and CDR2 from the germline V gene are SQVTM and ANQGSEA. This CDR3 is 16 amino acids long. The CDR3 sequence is CSVDGGPRGRSYGYTF. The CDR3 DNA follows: TGCAGCGTTGATGGGGGACCCAGGGGGCGCAGCTATGGCTACACCTTC.

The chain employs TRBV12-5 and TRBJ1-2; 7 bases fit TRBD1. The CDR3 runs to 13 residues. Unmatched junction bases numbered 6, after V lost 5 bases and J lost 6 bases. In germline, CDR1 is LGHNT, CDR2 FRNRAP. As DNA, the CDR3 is TGTGCTAGTGGTCAGGGGGTTGTAGATGGCTACACCTTC. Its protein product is CASGQGVVDGYTF.

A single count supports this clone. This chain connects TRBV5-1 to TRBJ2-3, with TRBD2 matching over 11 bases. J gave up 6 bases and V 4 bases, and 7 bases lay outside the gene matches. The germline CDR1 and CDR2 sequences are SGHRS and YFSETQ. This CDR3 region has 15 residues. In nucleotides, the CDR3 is TGCGCCAGCAGCGTAGCGGGGGGGACTTGGGATACGCAGTATTTT. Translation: CASSVAGGTWDTQYF.

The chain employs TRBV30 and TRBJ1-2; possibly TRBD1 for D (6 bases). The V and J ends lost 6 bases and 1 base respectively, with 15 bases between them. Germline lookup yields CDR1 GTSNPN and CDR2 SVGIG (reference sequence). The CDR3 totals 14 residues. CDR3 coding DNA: TGTGCCTGTTCTGCCGCAGGGGATAACTATGGCTACACCTTC. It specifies CACSAAGDNYGYTF.

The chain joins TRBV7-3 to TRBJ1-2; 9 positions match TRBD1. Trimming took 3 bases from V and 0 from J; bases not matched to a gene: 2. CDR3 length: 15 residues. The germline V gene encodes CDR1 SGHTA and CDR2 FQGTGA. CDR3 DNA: TGTGCCAGCAGCTTCGGGACAGGGCCTAACTATGGCTACACCTTC. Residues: CASSFGTGPNYGYTF.

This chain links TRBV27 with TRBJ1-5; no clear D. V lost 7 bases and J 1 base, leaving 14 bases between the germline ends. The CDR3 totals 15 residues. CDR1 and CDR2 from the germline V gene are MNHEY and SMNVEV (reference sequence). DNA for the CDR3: TGTGCCAGCACTCCGGAGGGTATGAGCAATCAGCCCCAGCATTTT. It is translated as CASTPEGMSNQPQHF.

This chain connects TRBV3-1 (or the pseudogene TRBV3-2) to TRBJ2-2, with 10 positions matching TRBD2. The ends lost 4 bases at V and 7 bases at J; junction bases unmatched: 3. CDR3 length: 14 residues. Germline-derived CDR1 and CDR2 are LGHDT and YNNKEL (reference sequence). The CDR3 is CASSRRTSGGELFF. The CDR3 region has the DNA TGTGCCAGCAGCCGAAGGACTAGCGGCGGGGAGCTGTTTTTT.

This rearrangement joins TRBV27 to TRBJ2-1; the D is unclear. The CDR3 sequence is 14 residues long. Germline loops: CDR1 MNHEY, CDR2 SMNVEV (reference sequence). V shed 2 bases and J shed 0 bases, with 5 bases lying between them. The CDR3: CASSLKASYNEQFF. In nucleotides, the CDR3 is TGTGCCAGCAGTTTAAAAGCCTCCTACAATGAGCAGTTCTTC.

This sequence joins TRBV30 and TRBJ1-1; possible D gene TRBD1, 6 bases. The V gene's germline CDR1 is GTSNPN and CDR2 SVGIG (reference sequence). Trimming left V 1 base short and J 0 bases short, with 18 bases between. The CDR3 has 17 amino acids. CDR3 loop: CAWSGDILLTMNTEAFF. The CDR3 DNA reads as TGTGCCTGGAGTGGGGACATCCTCCTGACCATGAACACTGAAGCTTTCTTT. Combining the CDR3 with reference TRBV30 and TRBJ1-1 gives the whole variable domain SQTIHQWPATLVQPVGSPLSLECTVEGTSNPNLYWYRQAAGRGLQLLFYSVGIGQISSEVPQNLSASRPQDRQFILSSKKLLLSDSGFYLCAWSGDILLTMNTEAFFGQGTRLTVV.

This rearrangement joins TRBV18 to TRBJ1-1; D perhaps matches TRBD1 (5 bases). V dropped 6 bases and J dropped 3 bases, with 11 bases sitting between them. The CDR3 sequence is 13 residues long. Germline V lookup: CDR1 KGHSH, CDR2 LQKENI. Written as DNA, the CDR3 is TGTGCCAGCTCCCAGGGCCTTTACACTGAAGCTTTCTTT. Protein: CASSQGLYTEAFF.

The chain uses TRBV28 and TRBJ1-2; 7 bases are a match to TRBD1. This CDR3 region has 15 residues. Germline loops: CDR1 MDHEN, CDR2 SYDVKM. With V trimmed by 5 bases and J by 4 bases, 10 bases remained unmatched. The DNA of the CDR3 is TGTGCCAGCAGTCTGGGACAGTCATTTTTCTATGGCTACACCTTC. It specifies CASSLGQSFFYGYTF.

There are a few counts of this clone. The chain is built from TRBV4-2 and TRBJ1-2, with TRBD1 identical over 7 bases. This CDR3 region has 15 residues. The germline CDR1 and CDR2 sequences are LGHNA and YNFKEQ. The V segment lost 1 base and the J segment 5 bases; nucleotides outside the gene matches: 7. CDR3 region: CASSQAEGAGYGYTF. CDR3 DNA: TGTGCCAGCAGCCAAGCAGAGGGGGCGGGGTATGGCTACACCTTC.

As DNA, the CDR3 is TGTGCCAGCAGCTCTCCCCCCCAGGGGAACTATGGCTACACCTTC. Translation: CASSSPPQGNYGYTF. The chain joins TRBV5-6 to TRBJ1-2, with D perhaps TRBD1 (6 bases). The CDR3 consists of 15 residues. The V gene's germline CDR1 is SGHDT and CDR2 YYEEEE. Trimming cost V 3 bases and J 2 bases, with 14 bases left between them.